This entry lists 22 T cell receptor beta chains sequenced from one sample in a study of blood T cell repertoires in COVID-19. Sequencing used immunoSEQ multiplex PCR; TCRdb keeps in-frame clones, though not all of them. This table has 35,000 to 50,000 clones, around 90% appearing once. The material sequenced was peripheral blood. These receptors were obtained from a woman aged 40-49 years with acute or convalescent COVID-19.

The rearrangement uses TRBV4-1 and TRBJ2-3, with a possible D match to TRBD2 (6 bases). Trimming shortened V by 3 bases and J by 1 base, and 11 bases separated the two germline ends. Germline-derived CDR1 and CDR2 are MGHRA and YSYEKL. The CDR3 sequence is 15 residues long. The CDR3 region is CASSHWGGGTDTQYF. In DNA, the CDR3 is TGCGCCAGCAGCCATTGGGGCGGGGGCACAGATACGCAGTATTTT.

J is TRBJ2-7 and V is TRBV6-2 or TRBV6-3; D unresolved. The germline CDR1 and CDR2 sequences are MNHEY and SVGEGT. V was clipped by 4 bases and J by 3 bases, with 7 bases between them. The CDR3 consists of 12 residues. CDR3: CASSFPNYEQYF. CDR3 DNA: TGTGCCAGCAGTTTTCCTAACTACGAGCAGTACTTC.

The chain is built from TRBV28 and TRBJ1-4; TRBD1 agrees at 8 bases. V lost 5 bases, J lost 3 bases, and 2 bases stayed unmatched. Germline values: CDR1 MDHEN, CDR2 SYDVKM. This CDR3 contains 14 residues. The CDR3 reads CASSGTGPNEKLFF. CDR3 DNA sequence: TGTGCCAGCAGTGGGACAGGCCCTAATGAAAAACTGTTTTTT. Filled out from reference TRBV28 and TRBJ1-4, the complete variable domain reads DVKVTQSSRYLVKRTGEKVFLECVQDMDHENMFWYRQDPGLGLRLIYFSYDVKMKEKGDIPEGYSVSREKKERFSLILESASTNQTSMYLCASSGTGPNEKLFFGSGTQLSVL.

There are a few counts of this clone. This sequence joins TRBV28 and TRBJ1-6; D gene unclear. CDR3 length: 15 amino acids. Trimming took 3 bases from V and 10 from J, leaving 16 bases between them. Germline loops: CDR1 MDHEN, CDR2 SYDVKM. The CDR3 sequence is CASSLSARGESPLHF. The CDR3 nucleotides are TGTGCCAGCAGTTTGTCGGCCAGAGGCGAATCACCCCTCCACTTT.

This sequence joins TRBV3-1 (or the pseudogene TRBV3-2) and TRBJ2-1; D may be TRBD1 (6 bases). With 1 base removed from V and 7 bases from J, the gap between germline ends came to 17 bases. The CDR3 covers 16 residues. Germline loops: CDR1 LGHDT, CDR2 YNNKEL (reference sequence). The CDR3 here is CASSQATGLVRNEQFF. The CDR3, as DNA: TGTGCCAGCAGCCAAGCGACAGGACTGGTGAGGAATGAGCAGTTCTTC.

V gene TRBV11-2 combines with J gene TRBJ1-5; 9 bases are shared with TRBD1. Germline V CDR1 and CDR2: SGHAT, FQNNGV. CDR3 length equals 16 residues. The V gene end was trimmed by 5 bases and the J gene end by 2 bases; junction bases not matched to a gene: 7. The CDR3 nucleotides are TGTGCCAGCAGCCAGGGGACAGGGAGTCGCAATCAGCCCCAGCATTTT. Its protein is CASSQGTGSRNQPQHF.

V and J are TRBV28 and TRBJ1-2, with 8 bases aligning to TRBD1. This CDR3 contains 14 residues. Germline trimming cut 6 bases from V and 4 bases from J; bases unmatched to any gene: 7. Germline V gives CDR1 MDHEN, CDR2 SYDVKM. This CDR3 is CASRVQGEGYGYTF. The CDR3 DNA reads TGTGCCAGCAGGGTACAGGGGGAGGGCTATGGCTACACCTTC.

The V and J genes are TRBV7-6 and TRBJ2-1; 11 positions agree with TRBD2. CDR3 size: 15 residues. Germline V CDR1 and CDR2: SGHVS, FNYEAQ. V shed 2 bases and J 3 bases; nucleotides not matched to a gene: 0. The CDR3 is CASSLLAGGYNEQFF. CDR3 sequence (DNA): TGTGCCAGCAGCTTACTAGCGGGGGGCTACAATGAGCAGTTCTTC. Combining the CDR3 with reference TRBV7-6 and TRBJ2-1 gives the whole variable domain GAGVSQSPRYKVTKRGQDVALRCDPISGHVSLYWYRQALGQGPEFLTYFNYEAQQDKSGLPNDRFSAERPEGSISTLTIQRTEQRDSAMYRCASSLLAGGYNEQFFGPGTRLTVL.

V gene TRBV4-3 combines with J gene TRBJ1-2; D might be TRBD1 (5 bases). The germline CDR1 and CDR2 sequences are LGHNA and YSLEER. Trimming took off 3 bases at V and 5 bases at J, with 22 bases between the two ends. This CDR3 spans 17 amino acids. The CDR3 region is CASSQAISAGTLYGYTF. As DNA, the CDR3 is TGCGCCAGCAGCCAGGCGATAAGCGCAGGGACTCTATATGGCTACACCTTC.

This chain connects TRBV6-4 to TRBJ2-7, with TRBD1 as a possible D gene (6 bases). The CDR3 is made up of 16 amino acids. Trimming left V 2 bases short and J 1 base short, with 15 bases between. From germline, CDR1 is MRHNA and CDR2 SNTAGT. CDR3 in DNA: TGTGCCAGCAGTGACCGAGGGGGTCCGCTTTCCTACGAGCAGTACTTC. Protein: CASSDRGGPLSYEQYF.

This chain joins TRBV19 and TRBJ2-7, with TRBD1 identical over 9 bases. The CDR3 spans 14 residues. Germline-derived CDR1 and CDR2 are LNHDA and SQIVND (reference sequence). V was clipped by 5 bases and J by 3 bases; unmatched bases: 5. In DNA, the CDR3 is TGTGCCAGTAGTCGGAGACAGGGGGGCTACGAGCAGTACTTC. Translating gives CASSRRQGGYEQYF.

The CDR3 DNA reads TGTGCCTGGAGTGTGCCGACTAGCGGGAGGTACGATACGCAGTATTTT. This gives the protein CAWSVPTSGRYDTQYF. The genes are TRBV30 and TRBJ2-3, with 13 positions matching TRBD2. The CDR3 is 16 residues long. V lost 0 bases to trimming and J lost 6 bases; unmatched junction nucleotides: 6. Germline-derived CDR1 and CDR2 are GTSNPN and SVGIG (reference sequence).

The V and J genes are TRBV7-9 and TRBJ2-1, with TRBD2 as a possible D gene (5 bases). This CDR3 has 16 amino acids. Germline values: CDR1 SEHNR, CDR2 FQNEAQ (reference sequence). V lost 4 bases, J lost 0 bases, and 13 bases lay in between. CDR3 in amino acids: CASSSTRTPSYNEQFF. The CDR3 region has the DNA TGTGCCAGCAGCTCCACGCGGACTCCCTCCTACAATGAGCAGTTCTTC.

This sequence joins TRBV10-1 and TRBJ2-7; 8 bases are shared with TRBD1. The V segment lost 5 bases and the J segment 3 bases; nucleotides outside the gene matches: 9. Germline values: CDR1 WNHNN, CDR2 SYGVQD (reference sequence). This CDR3 region has 15 residues. CDR3 DNA: TGCGCCAGCAGTACCGGGACAGGAAAAGGCTACGAGCAGTACTTC. This translates into CASSTGTGKGYEQYF.

This chain connects TRBV2 to TRBJ2-7; 9 nucleotides match TRBD1. Per germline, CDR1 SNHLY and CDR2 FYNNEI. CDR3 length equals 15 residues. The ends lost 4 bases at V and 3 bases at J; junction bases unmatched: 7. The CDR3 coding sequence is TGTGCCAGCAGTGTGTCCGGGACAGGGATCTACGAGCAGTACTTC. Residues: CASSVSGTGIYEQYF.

This clone was recorded a few times. The CDR3 is CASSLWSSGQETQYF. In DNA, the CDR3 is TGTGCCAGCAGTTTGTGGTCTAGCGGGCAAGAGACCCAGTACTTC. V is TRBV28 and J is TRBJ2-5; 8 nucleotides line up with TRBD2. This CDR3 is built from 15 residues. Germline CDR1 and CDR2: MDHEN and SYDVKM. Trimming took 3 bases from V and 2 from J; bases not matched to a gene: 5.

The genes are TRBV9 and TRBJ2-1; D not resolved. Germline CDR1 and CDR2: SGDLS and YYNGEE. With 4 bases removed from V and 5 bases from J, the gap between germline ends came to 19 bases. The CDR3 sequence is 16 residues long. CDR3 residues: CASSPPHVTPNNEQFF. CDR3 coding DNA: TGTGCCAGCAGCCCCCCCCATGTGACTCCCAACAATGAGCAGTTCTTC.

The chain recombines TRBV6-5 with TRBJ1-5, with D tentatively TRBD1 (5 bases). V lost 5 bases and J lost 9, with 14 bases in between. Germline CDR1 reads MNHEY; CDR2 reads SVGAGI. The CDR3 is 13 amino acids. CDR3 region: CASSRQPIWPQHF. The CDR3 DNA reads as TGTGCCAGCAGTCGACAGCCTATATGGCCCCAGCATTTT.

This clone was recorded only once. V usage is TRBV2 and J usage is TRBJ2-7; 9 positions match TRBD2. CDR3 length equals 15 residues. Germline trimming cut 3 bases from V and 6 bases from J; bases unmatched to any gene: 9. The germline gives CDR1 SNHLY, CDR2 FYNNEI. CDR3 region: CASSDRASGTGEQYF. CDR3 coding DNA: TGTGCCAGCAGTGATAGGGCTAGCGGGACCGGCGAGCAGTACTTC.

This clone was picked up one time. The chain combines TRBV19 with TRBJ2-1, with 8 bases identical to TRBD2. The CDR3 is made up of 17 amino acids. CDR1 and CDR2 from the germline V gene are LNHDA and SQIVND (reference sequence). The V segment lost 6 bases and the J segment 2 bases; nucleotides outside the gene matches: 12. The chain's CDR3 is CASSPNGAGGPYNEQFF. DNA for the CDR3: TGTGCCAGTAGCCCAAACGGGGCGGGGGGTCCCTACAATGAGCAGTTCTTC. The full variable domain, completed using reference TRBV19 and TRBJ2-1, is DGGITQSPKYLFRKEGQNVTLSCEQNLNHDAMYWYRQDPGQGLRLIYYSQIVNDFQKGDIAEGYSVSREKKESFPLTVTSAQKNPTAFYLCASSPNGAGGPYNEQFFGPGTRLTVL.

The rearrangement uses TRBV7-8 and TRBJ2-5; TRBD2 matches at 9 bases. The V and J ends lost 2 bases and 2 bases, in that order; junction bases with no gene match: 3. The CDR3 is made up of 15 amino acids. Looked up from germline, CDR1 is SGHVS and CDR2 is FQNEAQ. The CDR3 reads CASSLSGLAQETQYF. CDR3 DNA: TGTGCCAGCAGCTTATCCGGACTAGCGCAAGAGACCCAGTACTTC.

This rearrangement joins TRBV6-4 to TRBJ1-4, with 7 bases lining up with TRBD1. The CDR3 is 15 residues long. Germline V gives CDR1 MRHNA, CDR2 SNTAGT. The J segment lost 5 bases and the V segment lost 5 bases, leaving 8 bases of the junction unmatched. CDR3 sequence: CASSPRQGPNEKLFF. The CDR3 DNA sequence: TGTGCCAGCAGTCCTAGACAGGGACCGAATGAAAAACTGTTTTTT.